Below, 18 T cell receptor beta chains from the same sample are listed, as sequenced in a study of cytomegalovirus exposure and HLA in healthy donors. The assay was immunoSEQ multiplex PCR, and TCRdb's table has in-frame clones only and misses some. The sample yields about 120,000 clones, 85% seen once. The source material was PBMCs. All receptors derive from a woman between 25 and 40 years old in good health and CMV-seronegative.

The sample holds one count of this clone. The genes are TRBV4-1 and TRBJ2-7; TRBD2 is a possible D gene (5 bases). Germline V gives CDR1 MGHRA, CDR2 YSYEKL. The V gene lost 4 bases and the J gene lost 3 bases, with 16 bases spanning the gap. CDR3 length: 15 residues. CDR3 in DNA: TGCGCCAGCAGCCTCTATGGAGGACCTGGCTACGAGCAGTACTTC. This gives the protein CASSLYGGPGYEQYF.

This chain joins TRBV9 and TRBJ1-1; TRBD1 matches 9 bases. CDR1 is SGDLS and CDR2 is YYNGEE in the germline V gene. The CDR3 contains 15 residues. The trim removed 4 bases at V and 5 bases at J, leaving 9 bases unmatched. The CDR3 protein is CASSSYRGRGTEAFF. For the CDR3, the DNA is TGTGCCAGCAGCAGCTACAGGGGGCGCGGGACTGAAGCTTTCTTT. Full variable domain (remainder filled in from reference TRBV9 and TRBJ1-1): DSGVTQTPKHLITATGQRVTLRCSPRSGDLSVYWYQQSLDQGLQFLIQYYNGEERAKGNILERFSAQQFPDLHSELNLSSLELGDSALYFCASSSYRGRGTEAFFGQGTRLTVV.

This clone appeared once. The chain is built from TRBV19 and TRBJ1-1; no firm D call. The CDR3 runs to 12 residues. CDR1 is LNHDA, CDR2 SQIVND, per germline (reference sequence). V lost 6 bases to trimming and J lost 9 bases, with 14 bases between them. The CDR3 DNA is TGTGCCAGTAGGACAATGGCAGGTCAAGCTTTCTTT. This sequence encodes CASRTMAGQAFF.

The chain joins TRBV2 to TRBJ2-6; D gene uncertain. The CDR3 is 14 residues long. CDR1 SNHLY and CDR2 FYNNEI come from the germline V gene. V gave up 11 bases and J gave up 0 bases, with 11 bases separating them. The CDR3 spells CAGSRSSGANVLTF. The CDR3 DNA reads as TGTGCCGGATCTCGGAGCTCTGGGGCCAACGTCCTGACTTTC.

This clone appeared a single time. The chain joins TRBV4-3 to TRBJ2-1; 11 nucleotides align to TRBD1. This CDR3 has 17 amino acids. J gave up 2 bases and V 4 bases, and 7 bases lay outside the gene matches. Germline V CDR1 and CDR2: LGHNA, YSLEER. In DNA form, the CDR3 reads TGCGCCAGCAGCCGCATACCGGGACAGGGGGCCTACAATGAGCAGTTCTTC. This sequence encodes CASSRIPGQGAYNEQFF.

V and J are TRBV5-4 and TRBJ2-7; 8 nucleotides line up with TRBD1. V was clipped by 4 bases and J by 2 bases; unmatched bases: 5. Germline V gene lookup returns CDR1 SGHNT and CDR2 YYREEE (reference sequence). The CDR3 runs 14 residues. The CDR3 DNA reads as TGTGCCAGCAGCCAGACAGGGGCAACCTACGAGCAGTACTTC. Translating gives CASSQTGATYEQYF.

The J gene is TRBJ2-5, the V gene TRBV12-5; 15 positions agree with TRBD2. CDR1 and CDR2 (germline): LGHNT, FRNRAP. The V gene end was trimmed by 4 bases and the J gene end by 0 bases; junction bases not matched to a gene: 3. This CDR3 region has 17 residues. The chain's CDR3 is CASGSGTSGGYQETQYF. DNA of the CDR3: TGTGCTAGTGGTTCAGGGACTAGCGGGGGGTACCAAGAGACCCAGTACTTC. Drawing the rest from reference TRBV12-5 and TRBJ2-5, the complete variable domain is DARVTQTPRHKVTEMGQEVTMRCQPILGHNTVFWYRQTMMQGLELLAYFRNRAPLDDSGMPKDRFSAEMPDATLATLKIQPSEPRDSAVYFCASGSGTSGGYQETQYFGPGTRLLVL.

CDR3 DNA sequence: TGTGCCAGCAGTTCCCTAACCGCCGGGACAGGCAACTACGAGCAGTACTTC. Residues: CASSSLTAGTGNYEQYF. This rearrangement joins TRBV27 to TRBJ2-7, with 8 bases identical to TRBD1. Looked up from germline, CDR1 is MNHEY and CDR2 is SMNVEV (reference sequence). V shed 4 bases, J shed 3 bases, and the junction held 14 bases outside the gene matches. The CDR3 is 17 amino acids.

This rearrangement joins TRBV27 to TRBJ2-3; 11 bases match TRBD2. The CDR3 runs to 14 residues. The germline V gene has CDR1 MNHEY and CDR2 SMNVEV (reference sequence). Unmatched junction bases numbered 6, after V lost 4 bases and J lost 9 bases. The CDR3 DNA is TGTGCCAGCAGTTCCGGGACTAGCGGCCGGACGCAGTATTTT. It specifies CASSSGTSGRTQYF.

V and J are TRBV5-1 and TRBJ2-7; 7 bases map to TRBD2. The CDR3 runs 16 residues. Germline V gene data show CDR1 as SGHRS and CDR2 as YFSETQ. Unmatched junction bases numbered 11, after V lost 4 bases and J lost 1 base. In DNA, the CDR3 is TGCGCCAGCAGCCAAGATCAAGGGGAGGGTTCCTACGAGCAGTACTTC. Protein sequence: CASSQDQGEGSYEQYF.

The gene calls are TRBV9 and TRBJ1-2; 8 positions match TRBD1. CDR1 is SGDLS and CDR2 is YYNGEE in the germline V gene. The CDR3 covers 16 residues. J gave up 5 bases and V 2 bases, and 11 bases lay outside the gene matches. The CDR3 DNA sequence: TGTGCCAGCAGCGTTCTCCTCAGGGGGCGTAAGTATGGCTACACCTTC. Amino acids: CASSVLLRGRKYGYTF.

This clone has more than one count but fewer than ten. The CDR3 region has the DNA TGTGCCAGCAGCCGCGGGGCGGAGACCCAGTACTTC. The encoded protein is CASSRGAETQYF. V is TRBV11-3 and J is TRBJ2-5; D perhaps matches TRBD2 (6 bases). Germline values: CDR1 SGHNT, CDR2 YENEEA. This CDR3 region has 12 residues. V lost 5 bases, J lost 5 bases, and 9 bases lay in between.

The chain recombines TRBV19 with TRBJ2-7, with 7 bases lining up with TRBD1. Trimming removed 3 bases from V and 1 base from J; junction bases left unmatched: 9. This CDR3 spans 16 amino acids. Germline V lookup: CDR1 LNHDA, CDR2 SQIVND (reference sequence). CDR3 residues: CASSINGQEFSYEQYF. The CDR3 DNA reads as TGTGCCAGTAGTATCAACGGACAGGAATTTTCCTACGAGCAGTACTTC.

The chain is built from TRBV13 and TRBJ2-2, with 7 bases identical to TRBD1. This CDR3 is 15 amino acids long. Germline assignment: CDR1 PRHDT and CDR2 FYEKMQ (reference sequence). Trimming took 3 bases from V and 6 from J; bases not matched to a gene: 7. The CDR3 nucleotides read TGTGCCAGCAGCTTGAGACAGGGTCGGGCCGGGGAGCTGTTTTTT. It encodes CASSLRQGRAGELFF.

The chain combines TRBV18 with TRBJ2-2; 7 nucleotides agree with TRBD1. This CDR3 is 15 amino acids long. V lost 5 bases to trimming and J lost 1 base; unmatched junction nucleotides: 4. The germline V gene has CDR1 KGHSH and CDR2 LQKENI. CDR3 sequence (DNA): TGTGCCAGCTCAGCGGACAGGTTGAACACCGGGGAGCTGTTTTTT. It is translated as CASSADRLNTGELFF.

The V and J genes are TRBV6-5 and TRBJ2-7; the D gene is possibly TRBD2 (6 bases). Trimming removed 6 bases from V and 3 bases from J, with 12 bases in between. Per germline, CDR1 MNHEY and CDR2 SVGAGI. The CDR3 loop spans 13 amino acids. CDR3 sequence: CASSPGVYYEQYF. CDR3 DNA sequence: TGTGCCAGCAGCCCGGGGGTGTACTACGAGCAGTACTTC.

The J gene is TRBJ1-1, the V gene TRBV11-3; TRBD1 is a possible D gene (5 bases). V gave up 4 bases and J gave up 5 bases, with 8 bases separating them. The CDR3 is 12 residues long. Germline V gives CDR1 SGHNT, CDR2 YENEEA. The chain's CDR3 is CASSSRGTEAFF. CDR3 coding DNA: TGTGCCAGCAGCTCTAGGGGAACTGAAGCTTTCTTT.

This clone was observed a few times. The chain links TRBV2 to TRBJ1-1; TRBD1 matches 10 bases. The length of the CDR3 is 14 residues. CDR1 and CDR2 (germline): SNHLY, FYNNEI. V was pared by 6 bases and J by 1 base, with 2 bases of the junction left unmatched. CDR3 sequence: CASSGQGGNTEAFF. The CDR3 DNA sequence: TGTGCCAGCAGCGGACAGGGGGGGAACACTGAAGCTTTCTTT. The full variable domain, rest sourced from reference TRBV2 and TRBJ1-1, is EPEVTQTPSHQVTQMGQEVILRCVPISNHLYFYWYRQILGQKVEFLVSFYNNEISEKSEIFDDQFSVERPDGSNFTLKIRSTKLEDSAMYFCASSGQGGNTEAFFGQGTRLTVV.